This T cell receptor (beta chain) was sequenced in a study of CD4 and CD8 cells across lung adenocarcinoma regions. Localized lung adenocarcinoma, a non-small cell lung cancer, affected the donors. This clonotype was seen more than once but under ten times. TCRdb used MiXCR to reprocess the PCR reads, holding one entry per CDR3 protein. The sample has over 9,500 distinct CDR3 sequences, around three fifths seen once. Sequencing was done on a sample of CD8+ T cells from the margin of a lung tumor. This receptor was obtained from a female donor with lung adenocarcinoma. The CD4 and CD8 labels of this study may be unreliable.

CDR3 nucleotides: TGTGCCAGCCAACTGGGACCGGGACAGGGACGCTATGGCTACACCTTC. This codes for CASQLGPGQGRYGYTF. The chain uses TRBV6-1 and TRBJ1-2; TRBD1 matches 9 bases. Per the germline V gene, CDR1 is MNHNS and CDR2 is SASEGT. With V trimmed by 8 bases and J by 4 bases, 14 bases remained unmatched. This CDR3 is built from 16 residues.